This T cell receptor (beta chain) originates from a study of blood T cell repertoires in COVID-19. Study-level information: Whether acute or convalescent, the COVID-19 samples came from the United States, Italy and Spain. T cells, B-cell-depleted T cells, or PBMCs supplied cDNA or gDNA.

Trimming at V came to 1 base and at J to 8 bases, leaving 16 bases not matched to a gene. The CDR3 is 18 residues long. Germline CDR1 is SGHNT and CDR2 is YYREEE (reference sequence). In the source study's methods: From reference gene primer amplification, estimates of nucleated cell counts were derived. Generated by immunoSEQ multiplex PCR, the TCRdb table keeps only in-frame clones and is missing some. V and J calls plus clone size are reproduced from that table; the DNA served to infer D and trimming. The sample carries fewer than 70,000 clones, roughly four fifths recorded once. The chain recombines TRBV5-4 with TRBJ2-1, with TRBD2 matching 9 bases. This TCR came from a human donor in a cohort sampled during active COVID-19. The sample was peripheral blood. CDR3 nucleotide sequence: TGTGCCAGCAGCTTGCGTGGCGGGGGGGTGCTTTCGAATTATGAGCAGTTCTTC. This sequence encodes CASSLRGGGVLSNYEQFF.